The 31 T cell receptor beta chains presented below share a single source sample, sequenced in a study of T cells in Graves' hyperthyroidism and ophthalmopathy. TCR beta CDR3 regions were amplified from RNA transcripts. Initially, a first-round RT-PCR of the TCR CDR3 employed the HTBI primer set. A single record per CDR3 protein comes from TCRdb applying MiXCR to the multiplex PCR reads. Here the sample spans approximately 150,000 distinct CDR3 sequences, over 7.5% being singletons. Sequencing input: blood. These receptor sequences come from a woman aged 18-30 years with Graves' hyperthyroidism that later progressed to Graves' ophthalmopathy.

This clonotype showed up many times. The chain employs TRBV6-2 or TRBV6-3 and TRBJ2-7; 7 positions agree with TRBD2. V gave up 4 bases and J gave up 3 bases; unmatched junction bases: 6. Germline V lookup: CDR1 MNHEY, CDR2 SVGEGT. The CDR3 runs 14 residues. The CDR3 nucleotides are TGTGCCAGCAGTTTTCAGCCGGGAGGCTACGAGCAGTACTTC. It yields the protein CASSFQPGGYEQYF.

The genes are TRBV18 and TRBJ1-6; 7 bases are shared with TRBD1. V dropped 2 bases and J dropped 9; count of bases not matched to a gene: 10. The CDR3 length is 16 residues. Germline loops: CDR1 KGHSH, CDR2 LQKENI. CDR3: CASSPETGSFGSPLHF. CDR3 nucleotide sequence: TGTGCCAGCTCACCAGAGACAGGGAGTTTTGGTTCACCCCTCCACTTT.

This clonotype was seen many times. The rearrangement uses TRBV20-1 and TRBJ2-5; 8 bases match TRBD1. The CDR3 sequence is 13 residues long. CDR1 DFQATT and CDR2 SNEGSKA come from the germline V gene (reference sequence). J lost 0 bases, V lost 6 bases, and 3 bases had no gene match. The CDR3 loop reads CSADRGHQETQYF. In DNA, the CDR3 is TGCAGTGCAGACAGGGGCCACCAAGAGACCCAGTACTTC.

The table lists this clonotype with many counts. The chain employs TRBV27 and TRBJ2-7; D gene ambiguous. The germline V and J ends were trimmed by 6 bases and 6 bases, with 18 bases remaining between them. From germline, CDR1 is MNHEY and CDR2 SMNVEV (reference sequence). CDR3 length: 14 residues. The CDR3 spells CASRTTGRLLEQYF. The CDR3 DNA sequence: TGTGCCAGCAGGACAACGGGTCGGCTGCTCGAGCAGTACTTC.

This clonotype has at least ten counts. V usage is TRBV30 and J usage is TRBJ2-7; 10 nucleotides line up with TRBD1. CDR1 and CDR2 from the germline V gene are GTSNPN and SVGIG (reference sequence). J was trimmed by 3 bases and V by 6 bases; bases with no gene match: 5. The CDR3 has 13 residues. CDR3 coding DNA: TGTGCCTGTTCCGGGACAGGGGTCTACGAGCAGTACTTC. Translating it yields CACSGTGVYEQYF.

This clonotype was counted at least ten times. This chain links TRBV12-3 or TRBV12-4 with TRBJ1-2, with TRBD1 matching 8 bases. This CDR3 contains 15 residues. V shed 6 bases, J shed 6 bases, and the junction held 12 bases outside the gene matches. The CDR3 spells CASSKGTGRTHGYTF. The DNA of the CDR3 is TGTGCCAGCAGCAAAGGGACAGGAAGAACGCATGGCTACACCTTC.

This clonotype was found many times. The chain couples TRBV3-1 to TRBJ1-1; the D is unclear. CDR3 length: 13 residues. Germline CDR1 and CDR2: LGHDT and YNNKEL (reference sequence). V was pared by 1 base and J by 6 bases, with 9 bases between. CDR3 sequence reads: CASSQGPQPEAFF. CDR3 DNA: TGTGCCAGCAGCCAAGGTCCGCAACCTGAAGCTTTCTTT.

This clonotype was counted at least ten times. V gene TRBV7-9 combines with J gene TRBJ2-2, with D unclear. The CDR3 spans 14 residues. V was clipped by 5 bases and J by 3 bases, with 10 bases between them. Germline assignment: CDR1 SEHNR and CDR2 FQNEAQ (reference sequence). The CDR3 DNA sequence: TGTGCCAGCAGCCCCTCACCGGACACCGGGGAGCTGTTTTTT. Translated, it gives CASSPSPDTGELFF. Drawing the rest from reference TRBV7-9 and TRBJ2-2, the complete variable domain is DTGVSQNPRHKITKRGQNVTFRCDPISEHNRLYWYRQTLGQGPEFLTYFQNEAQLEKSRLLSDRFSAERPKGSFSTLEIQRTEQGDSAMYLCASSPSPDTGELFFGEGSRLTVL.

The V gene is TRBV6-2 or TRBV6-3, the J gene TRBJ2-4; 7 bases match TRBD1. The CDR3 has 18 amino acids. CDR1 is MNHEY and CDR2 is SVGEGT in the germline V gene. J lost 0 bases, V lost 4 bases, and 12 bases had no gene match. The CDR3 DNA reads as TGTGCCAGCAGTTTTGACAGGGACGATTCAATAGCCAAAAACATTCAGTACTTC. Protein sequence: CASSFDRDDSIAKNIQYF.

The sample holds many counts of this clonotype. CDR3 DNA: TGTGCCAGCAGTTTAGAGTCCGGGATGGGGCACTATGGCTACACCTTC. The encoded protein is CASSLESGMGHYGYTF. This rearrangement joins TRBV12-3 or TRBV12-4 to TRBJ1-2; TRBD1 is a possible D gene (5 bases). V lost 1 base and J 3 bases, leaving 15 bases between the germline ends. The CDR3 spans 16 residues.

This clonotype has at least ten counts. CDR3 amino acids: CASSTKGEHGELFF. The CDR3 coding sequence is TGTGCCAGCTCAACCAAGGGGGAGCACGGGGAGCTGTTTTTT. This chain joins TRBV18 and TRBJ2-2; a weak D match, TRBD1 (6 bases). The germline V and J ends were trimmed by 5 bases and 7 bases, with 14 bases remaining between them. The germline V gene encodes CDR1 KGHSH and CDR2 LQKENI. This CDR3 region has 14 residues.

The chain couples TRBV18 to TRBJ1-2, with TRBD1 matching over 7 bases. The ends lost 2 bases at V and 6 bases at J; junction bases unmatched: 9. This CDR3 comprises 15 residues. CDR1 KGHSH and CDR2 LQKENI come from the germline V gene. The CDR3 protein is CASSPTLGTEDGYTF. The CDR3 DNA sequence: TGTGCCAGCTCACCAACTCTGGGGACAGAGGATGGCTACACCTTC.

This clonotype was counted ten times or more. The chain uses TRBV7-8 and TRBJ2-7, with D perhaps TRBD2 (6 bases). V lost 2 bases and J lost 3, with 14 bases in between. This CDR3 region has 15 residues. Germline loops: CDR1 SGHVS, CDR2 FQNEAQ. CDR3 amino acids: CASSLNPGGGYEQYF. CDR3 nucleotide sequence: TGTGCCAGCAGCTTAAATCCCGGGGGTGGCTACGAGCAGTACTTC.

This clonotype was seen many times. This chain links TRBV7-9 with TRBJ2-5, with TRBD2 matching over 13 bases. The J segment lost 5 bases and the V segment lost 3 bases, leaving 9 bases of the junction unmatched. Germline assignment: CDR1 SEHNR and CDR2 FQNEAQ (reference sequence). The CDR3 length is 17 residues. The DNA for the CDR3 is TGTGCCAGCAGCTTTGGGACTAGCGGGATTGCGGTCGAGACCCAGTACTTC. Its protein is CASSFGTSGIAVETQYF. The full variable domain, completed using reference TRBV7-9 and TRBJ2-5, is DTGVSQNPRHKITKRGQNVTFRCDPISEHNRLYWYRQTLGQGPEFLTYFQNEAQLEKSRLLSDRFSAERPKGSFSTLEIQRTEQGDSAMYLCASSFGTSGIAVETQYFGPGTRLLVL.

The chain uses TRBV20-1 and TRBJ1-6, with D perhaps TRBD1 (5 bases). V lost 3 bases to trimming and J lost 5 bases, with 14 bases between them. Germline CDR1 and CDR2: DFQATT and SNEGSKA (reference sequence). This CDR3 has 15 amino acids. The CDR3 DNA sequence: TGCAGTGCTAGGGAACAGGTGACGAATAATTCACCCCTCCACTTT. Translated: CSAREQVTNNSPLHF.

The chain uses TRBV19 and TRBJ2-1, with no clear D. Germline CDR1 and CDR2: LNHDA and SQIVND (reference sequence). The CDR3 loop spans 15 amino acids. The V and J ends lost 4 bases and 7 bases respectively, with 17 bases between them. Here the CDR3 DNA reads TGTGCCAGTAGTACCACGAGGTCGCTAGGGAATGAGCAGTTCTTC. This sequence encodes CASSTTRSLGNEQFF.

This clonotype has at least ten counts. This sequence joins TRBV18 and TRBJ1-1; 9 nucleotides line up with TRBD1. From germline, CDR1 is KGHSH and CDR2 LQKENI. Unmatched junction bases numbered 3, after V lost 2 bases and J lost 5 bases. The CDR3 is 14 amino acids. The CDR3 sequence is CASSPGDRATEAFF. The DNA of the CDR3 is TGTGCCAGCTCACCAGGGGACAGGGCGACTGAAGCTTTCTTT.

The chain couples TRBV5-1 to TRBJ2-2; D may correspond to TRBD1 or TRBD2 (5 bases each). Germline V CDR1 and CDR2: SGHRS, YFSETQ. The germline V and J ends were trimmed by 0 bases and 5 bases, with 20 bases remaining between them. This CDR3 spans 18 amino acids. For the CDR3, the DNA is TGCGCCAGCAGCTTGGCCCGAGGACATGCAACGGGGACCGGGGAGCTGTTTTTT. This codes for CASSLARGHATGTGELFF.

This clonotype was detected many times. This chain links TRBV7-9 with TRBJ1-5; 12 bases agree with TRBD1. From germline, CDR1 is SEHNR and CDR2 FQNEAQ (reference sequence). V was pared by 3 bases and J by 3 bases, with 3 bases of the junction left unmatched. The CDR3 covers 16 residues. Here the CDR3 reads CASSLGQGAHNQPQHF. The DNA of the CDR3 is TGTGCCAGCAGCTTGGGACAGGGGGCGCACAATCAGCCCCAGCATTTT.

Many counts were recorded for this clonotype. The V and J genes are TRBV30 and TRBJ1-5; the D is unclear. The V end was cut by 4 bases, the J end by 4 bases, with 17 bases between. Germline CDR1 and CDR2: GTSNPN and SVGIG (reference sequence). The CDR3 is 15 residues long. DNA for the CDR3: TGTGCCTGGACCGTAGGAGGCAGTGGGAATCAGCCCCAGCATTTT. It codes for CAWTVGGSGNQPQHF.

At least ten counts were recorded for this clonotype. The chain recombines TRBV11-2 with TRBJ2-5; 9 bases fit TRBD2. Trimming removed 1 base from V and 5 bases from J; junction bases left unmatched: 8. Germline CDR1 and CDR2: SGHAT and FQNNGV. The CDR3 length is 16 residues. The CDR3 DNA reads TGTGCCAGCAGCTTAGGGAGCGGGGGGCGAGGGGAGACCCAGTACTTC. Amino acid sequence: CASSLGSGGRGETQYF.

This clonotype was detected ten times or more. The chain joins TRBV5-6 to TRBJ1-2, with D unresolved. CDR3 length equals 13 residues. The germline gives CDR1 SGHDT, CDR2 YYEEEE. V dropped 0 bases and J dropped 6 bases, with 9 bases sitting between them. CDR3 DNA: TGTGCCAGCAGCTTGGGAAATGGGGATGGCTACACCTTC. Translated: CASSLGNGDGYTF.

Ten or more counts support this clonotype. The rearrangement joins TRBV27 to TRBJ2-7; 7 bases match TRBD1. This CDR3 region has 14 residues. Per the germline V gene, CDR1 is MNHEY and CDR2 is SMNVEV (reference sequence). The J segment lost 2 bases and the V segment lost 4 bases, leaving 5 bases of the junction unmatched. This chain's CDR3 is CASSSIGQAYEQYF. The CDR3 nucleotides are TGTGCCAGCAGTTCTATCGGACAGGCCTACGAGCAGTACTTC.

The CDR3 sequence: CASRTRQGQHTGELFF. DNA for the CDR3: TGTGCCAGCAGAACTCGCCAGGGACAGCATACCGGGGAGCTGTTTTTT. The J gene is TRBJ2-2, the V gene TRBV6-8, with 7 bases aligning to TRBD1. The ends lost 6 bases at V and 5 bases at J; junction bases unmatched: 12. Germline values: CDR1 MNHGY, CDR2 SAAAGT. The CDR3 is made up of 16 amino acids.

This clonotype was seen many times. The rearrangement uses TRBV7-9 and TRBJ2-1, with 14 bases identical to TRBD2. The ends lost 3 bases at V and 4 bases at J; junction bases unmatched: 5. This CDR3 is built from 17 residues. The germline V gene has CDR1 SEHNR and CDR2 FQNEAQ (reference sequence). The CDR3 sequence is CASSFLGLAGEYNEQFF. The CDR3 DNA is TGTGCCAGCAGCTTCCTGGGACTAGCGGGGGAGTACAATGAGCAGTTCTTC. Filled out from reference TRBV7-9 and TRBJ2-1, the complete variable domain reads DTGVSQNPRHKITKRGQNVTFRCDPISEHNRLYWYRQTLGQGPEFLTYFQNEAQLEKSRLLSDRFSAERPKGSFSTLEIQRTEQGDSAMYLCASSFLGLAGEYNEQFFGPGTRLTVL.

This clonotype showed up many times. The CDR3 loop is CASSEYGSTDTQYF. The CDR3 nucleotides are TGTGCCAGCAGTGAGTACGGTAGCACAGATACGCAGTATTTT. The gene calls are TRBV2 and TRBJ2-3, with unresolved D. Trimming pared 3 bases from V and 0 bases from J, leaving 7 bases between. The CDR3 covers 14 residues. Germline CDR1 SNHLY, CDR2 FYNNEI.

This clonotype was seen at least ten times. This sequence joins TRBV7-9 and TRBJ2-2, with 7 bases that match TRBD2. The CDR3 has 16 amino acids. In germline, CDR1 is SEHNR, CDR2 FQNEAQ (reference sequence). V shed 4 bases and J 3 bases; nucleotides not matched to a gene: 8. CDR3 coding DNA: TGTGCCAGCAGCTCCCGACTAGCCCCCGACACCGGGGAGCTGTTTTTT. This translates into CASSSRLAPDTGELFF.

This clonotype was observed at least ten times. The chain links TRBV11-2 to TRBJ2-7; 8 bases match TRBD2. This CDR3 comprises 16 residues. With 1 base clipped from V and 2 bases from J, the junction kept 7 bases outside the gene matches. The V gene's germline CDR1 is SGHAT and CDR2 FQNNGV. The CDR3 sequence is CASSLGPTSGAYEQYF. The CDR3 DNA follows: TGTGCCAGCAGCTTAGGGCCTACTAGCGGAGCCTACGAGCAGTACTTC.

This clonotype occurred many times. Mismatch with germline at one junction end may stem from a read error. This CDR3 reads CASRAGADSFNEQFF. The CDR3 DNA follows: TGTGCCAGCAGAGCGGGGGCTGACTCCTTCAATGAGCAGTTCTTC. The rearrangement uses TRBV25-1 and TRBJ2-1; 8 bases agree with TRBD2. Germline V gene data show CDR1 as MGHDK and CDR2 as SYGVNS. CDR3 length: 15 amino acids.

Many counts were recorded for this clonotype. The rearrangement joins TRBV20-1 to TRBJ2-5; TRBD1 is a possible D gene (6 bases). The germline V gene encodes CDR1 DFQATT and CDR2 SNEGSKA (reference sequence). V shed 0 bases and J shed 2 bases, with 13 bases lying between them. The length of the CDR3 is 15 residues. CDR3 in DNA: TGCAGTGCTAGAGAACAGGGCGCACTACAAGAGACCCAGTACTTC. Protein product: CSAREQGALQETQYF.

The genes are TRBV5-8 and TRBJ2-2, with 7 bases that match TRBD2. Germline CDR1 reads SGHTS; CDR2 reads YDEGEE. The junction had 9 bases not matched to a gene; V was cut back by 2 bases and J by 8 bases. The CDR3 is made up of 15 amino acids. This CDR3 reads CASSFGGSNIGELFF. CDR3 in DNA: TGTGCCAGCAGCTTTGGCGGGAGTAATATAGGGGAGCTGTTTTTT.